The 31 T cell receptor beta chains reported below all come from one sample, sequenced in a study of PD-L1 blockade in urothelial cancer. Measured with immunoSEQ multiplex PCR; TCRdb has only the in-frame clones, and not every one. The table lists some 35,000 clones, over 75% of them singletons. Sample: PBMCs, taken around atezolizumab (anti-PD-L1) treatment. The source is a man between 65 and 85 years old with urothelial cancer.

The chain couples TRBV2 to TRBJ2-3; tentatively, D is TRBD2 (6 bases). Germline V lookup: CDR1 SNHLY, CDR2 FYNNEI. The CDR3 loop spans 15 amino acids. V gave up 6 bases and J gave up 9 bases, with 22 bases separating them. The CDR3 DNA is TGTGCCAGCAGCTCCGGGACTTCCAACACTGGAACGCAGTATTTT. Protein sequence: CASSSGTSNTGTQYF. The full variable domain, with the rest looked up from reference TRBV2 and TRBJ2-3, is EPEVTQTPSHQVTQMGQEVILRCVPISNHLYFYWYRQILGQKVEFLVSFYNNEISEKSEIFDDQFSVERPDGSNFTLKIRSTKLEDSAMYFCASSSGTSNTGTQYFGPGTRLTVL.

The chain couples TRBV27 to TRBJ1-1; a possible D gene is TRBD1 (6 bases). The CDR3 contains 19 residues. Germline lookup yields CDR1 MNHEY and CDR2 SMNVEV (reference sequence). Trimming shortened V by 5 bases and J by 3 bases, and 28 bases separated the two germline ends. In DNA, the CDR3 is TGTGCCAGCAGTCCCCGAACCACGGGGGGCGTAGTAAGGTACACTGAAGCTTTCTTT. It specifies CASSPRTTGGVVRYTEAFF.

The chain carries TRBV29-1 and TRBJ2-1; 7 bases map to TRBD1. The CDR3 has 13 residues. With 3 bases clipped from V and 2 bases from J, the junction kept 1 base outside the gene matches. Germline V gene lookup returns CDR1 SQVTM and CDR2 ANQGSEA. The CDR3 is CSVEGTAYNEQFF. The CDR3 bases are TGCAGCGTTGAGGGGACAGCCTACAATGAGCAGTTCTTC.

V is TRBV6-1 and J is TRBJ1-1, with 7 positions matching TRBD1. CDR1 and CDR2 (germline): MNHNS, SASEGT. This CDR3 has 13 amino acids. V trimming: 6 bases; J trimming: 10 bases; junction bases outside the gene matches: 11. CDR3 DNA: TGTGCCAGCAGGAATGACAGGGTCATGTCAGCTTTCTTT. Protein product: CASRNDRVMSAFF.

V and J are TRBV28 and TRBJ2-5; 9 positions match TRBD2. Trimming cost V 4 bases and J 5 bases; bases outside gene matches: 11. This CDR3 region has 16 residues. The germline V gene has CDR1 MDHEN and CDR2 SYDVKM. DNA of the CDR3: TGTGCCAGCAGTTCCCCTTTAGCGGGAGTGGGGGAGACCCAGTACTTC. Encoded protein: CASSSPLAGVGETQYF.

J is TRBJ1-1 and V is TRBV30; 7 nucleotides line up with TRBD1. This CDR3 is 18 amino acids long. CDR1 GTSNPN and CDR2 SVGIG come from the germline V gene (reference sequence). V lost 0 bases, J lost 2 bases, and 15 bases stayed unmatched. DNA for the CDR3: TGTGCCTGGAGTGTAATATTTATGACAAGGACAGGAAACACTGAAGCTTTCTTT. It is translated as CAWSVIFMTRTGNTEAFF.

The J gene is TRBJ2-5, the V gene TRBV5-1; 7 bases align to TRBD2. Germline V CDR1 and CDR2: SGHRS, YFSETQ. V lost 4 bases, J lost 1 base, and 10 bases stayed unmatched. This CDR3 comprises 16 residues. The CDR3 DNA is TGCGCCAGCAGCCTGGGGGGGGTGGGCAGCCAAGAGACCCAGTACTTC. As protein: CASSLGGVGSQETQYF.

The chain links TRBV5-1 to TRBJ1-5, with D possibly TRBD1 on 6 matching bases. The CDR3 runs to 15 residues. Germline loops: CDR1 SGHRS, CDR2 YFSETQ. V was trimmed by 1 base and J by 4 bases, leaving 12 bases between them. Here the CDR3 reads CASSLMGGRNQPQHF. The DNA for the CDR3 is TGCGCCAGCAGCTTGATGGGGGGGCGGAATCAGCCCCAGCATTTT.

The chain links TRBV10-3 to TRBJ2-7; D is perhaps TRBD2 (7 bases). Germline CDR1 is ENHRY and CDR2 is SYGVKD. Trimming took 11 bases from V and 0 from J, leaving 20 bases between them. This CDR3 is built from 15 residues. CDR3 in amino acids: CASQGGAGVSYEQYF. The CDR3 DNA reads TGTGCCTCCCAAGGGGGGGCAGGGGTCTCCTACGAGCAGTACTTC.

The chain is built from TRBV28 and TRBJ1-2, with a weak D call TRBD1 (5 bases). Trimming cost V 9 bases and J 4 bases, with 15 bases left between them. The germline gives CDR1 MDHEN, CDR2 SYDVKM. The CDR3 is 13 residues long. The DNA of the CDR3 is TGTGCCAGTGGGGGGGGGAACGTCTATGGCTACACCTTC. This sequence encodes CASGGGNVYGYTF.

The rearrangement joins TRBV11-2 to TRBJ2-2, with no clear D. Trimming removed 3 bases at V and 6 bases at J, with 8 bases between. The CDR3 has 13 residues. The germline CDR1 and CDR2 sequences are SGHAT and FQNNGV. The CDR3 sequence: CASSFSQAGELFF. The CDR3 bases are TGTGCCAGCAGCTTCAGCCAGGCCGGGGAGCTGTTTTTT.

V usage is TRBV19 and J usage is TRBJ1-1; D is unresolved. Germline lookup yields CDR1 LNHDA and CDR2 SQIVND (reference sequence). This CDR3 has 14 amino acids. Trimming left V 5 bases short and J 5 bases short, with 15 bases between. The CDR3 protein is CASSWATAKTEAFF. The CDR3 bases are TGTGCCAGTAGTTGGGCCACGGCGAAGACTGAAGCTTTCTTT. Combining the CDR3 with reference TRBV19 and TRBJ1-1 gives the whole variable domain DGGITQSPKYLFRKEGQNVTLSCEQNLNHDAMYWYRQDPGQGLRLIYYSQIVNDFQKGDIAEGYSVSREKKESFPLTVTSAQKNPTAFYLCASSWATAKTEAFFGQGTRLTVV.

This chain links TRBV6-6 with TRBJ2-3; weak D call: TRBD2 (5 bases). From germline, CDR1 is MNHNY and CDR2 SVGAGI (reference sequence). V lost 6 bases and J lost 2, with 18 bases in between. CDR3 length: 16 residues. The CDR3 nucleotides are TGTGCCAGCAGCCCCCTGGGAGACGGGGACACAGATACGCAGTATTTT. Translating gives CASSPLGDGDTDTQYF.

The CDR3 spells CASSPGTGDNTEAFF. The CDR3 nucleotides are TGTGCCAGCTCTCCCGGGACAGGGGATAACACTGAAGCTTTCTTT. The V and J genes are TRBV18 and TRBJ1-1; 10 bases line up with TRBD1. Per the germline V gene, CDR1 is KGHSH and CDR2 is LQKENI. This CDR3 region has 15 residues. Trimming at V came to 6 bases and at J to 2 bases, leaving 6 bases not matched to a gene.

The chain carries TRBV27 and TRBJ2-5; D ambiguous. The germline CDR1 and CDR2 sequences are MNHEY and SMNVEV (reference sequence). The CDR3 totals 11 residues. The ends were cut back, 3 bases at V and 5 bases at J, with 4 bases in the middle. Here the CDR3 reads CASSFRETQYF. The CDR3 coding sequence is TGTGCCAGCAGTTTTCGGGAGACCCAGTACTTC.

The gene calls are TRBV27 and TRBJ2-1, with D tentatively TRBD1 (6 bases). Trimming removed 1 base from V and 9 bases from J, with 19 bases in between. Germline assignment: CDR1 MNHEY and CDR2 SMNVEV (reference sequence). This CDR3 spans 16 amino acids. CDR3 region: CASSLLIPQGSSEQFF. Written as DNA, the CDR3 is TGTGCCAGCAGTTTATTAATCCCCCAGGGGTCAAGTGAGCAGTTCTTC.

The CDR3 bases are TGTGCTAGTCGCGCAGGGACAGGGGTTCAAGAGACCCAGTACTTC. The encoded protein is CASRAGTGVQETQYF. The chain uses TRBV12-5 and TRBJ2-5, with 10 bases lining up with TRBD1. Germline V gives CDR1 LGHNT, CDR2 FRNRAP. This CDR3 comprises 15 residues. The ends lost 8 bases at V and 2 bases at J; junction bases unmatched: 8. The full variable domain, with the rest looked up from reference TRBV12-5 and TRBJ2-5, is DARVTQTPRHKVTEMGQEVTMRCQPILGHNTVFWYRQTMMQGLELLAYFRNRAPLDDSGMPKDRFSAEMPDATLATLKIQPSEPRDSAVYFCASRAGTGVQETQYFGPGTRLLVL.

The CDR3 loop is CASSQDGGAKNIQYF. CDR3 in DNA: TGCGCCAGCAGCCAGGACGGGGGAGCCAAAAACATTCAGTACTTC. This sequence joins TRBV4-1 and TRBJ2-4; possibly TRBD2 for D (6 bases). Trimming stripped 3 bases from V and 0 bases from J, with 9 bases between. The CDR3 is made up of 15 amino acids. Germline-derived CDR1 and CDR2 are MGHRA and YSYEKL.

The chain joins TRBV19 to TRBJ2-2; the match to TRBD1 covers 12 bases. Germline V gives CDR1 LNHDA, CDR2 SQIVND (reference sequence). The CDR3 has 17 residues. V dropped 6 bases and J dropped 4; count of bases not matched to a gene: 9. The CDR3 protein is CASRSLLGQGATGELFF. The CDR3 DNA is TGTGCCAGTAGATCCCTTTTGGGACAGGGGGCCACCGGGGAGCTGTTTTTT.

The chain couples TRBV19 to TRBJ1-5, with D perhaps TRBD1 (5 bases). The V end was cut by 3 bases, the J end by 6 bases, with 18 bases between. The germline CDR1 and CDR2 sequences are LNHDA and SQIVND (reference sequence). The CDR3 extends over 16 amino acids. This CDR3 is CASSIGGTLIIQPQHF. CDR3 bases: TGTGCCAGTAGTATCGGGGGGACGCTGATTATTCAGCCCCAGCATTTT.

The chain is built from TRBV29-1 and TRBJ1-6; 7 bases are a match to TRBD1. Germline V CDR1 and CDR2: SQVTM, ANQGSEA. The CDR3 covers 13 residues. With 4 bases clipped from V and 9 bases from J, the junction kept 6 bases outside the gene matches. In DNA form, the CDR3 reads TGCAGCGTTGGGGGGGACAGCACTTCACCCCTCCACTTT. It codes for CSVGGDSTSPLHF.

A single count supports this clone. This chain links TRBV7-9 with TRBJ2-3; no reliable D call. Per the germline V gene, CDR1 is SEHNR and CDR2 is FQNEAQ (reference sequence). The V end lost 2 bases, the J end lost 4 bases, and 7 bases lay between the germline ends. CDR3 size: 13 residues. The CDR3 DNA reads TGTGCCAGCAGCTTATATACGGCAGATACGCAGTATTTT. Protein: CASSLYTADTQYF.

This clone was detected only once. This chain uses TRBV1 with TRBJ2-5; the DNA was not compared with TRBD1, the D call given in the table. TRBV1 represents a pseudogene. CDR3 length: 14 amino acids. The CDR3 bases are TGCACCAGCAGCCAGACGACAGGGGTCGAGACCCAGTACTTC. This translates into CTSSQTTGVETQYF.

CDR3 amino acids: CASSFDRTLTDTQYF. CDR3 nucleotide sequence: TGTGCCAGCAGTTTCGACAGAACCCTCACAGATACGCAGTATTTT. The chain has TRBV6-5 and TRBJ2-3; maybe TRBD1 (5 bases). CDR1 is MNHEY and CDR2 is SVGAGI in the germline V gene. V shed 4 bases and J shed 2 bases, with 13 bases lying between them. CDR3 size: 15 residues.

The chain employs TRBV7-3 and TRBJ2-3; TRBD1 agrees at 8 bases. The V gene's germline CDR1 is SGHTA and CDR2 FQGTGA. V shed 0 bases and J 3 bases; nucleotides not matched to a gene: 8. CDR3 length: 17 residues. CDR3 in DNA: TGTGCCAGCAGCTTAACTGGCCAGGGGGCCCGTACAGATACGCAGTATTTT. Protein sequence: CASSLTGQGARTDTQYF. Variable domain in full (rest from reference TRBV7-3 and TRBJ2-3): GAGVSQTPSNKVTEKGKYVELRCDPISGHTALYWYRQSLGQGPEFLIYFQGTGAADDSGLPNDRFFAVRPEGSVSTLKIQRTERGDSAVYLCASSLTGQGARTDTQYFGPGTRLTVL.

This chain connects TRBV19 to TRBJ2-7; possibly TRBD2 for D (6 bases). CDR1 is LNHDA, CDR2 SQIVND, per germline (reference sequence). CDR3 length: 12 residues. Trimming cost V 6 bases and J 5 bases, with 11 bases left between them. This CDR3 is CASSLGGNEQYF. In nucleotides, the CDR3 is TGTGCCAGTAGCCTCGGAGGGAACGAGCAGTACTTC.

This clone has only a few counts. This chain links TRBV18 with TRBJ2-7, with a weak D call TRBD2 (7 bases). This CDR3 spans 14 amino acids. V was trimmed by 3 bases and J by 5 bases, leaving 14 bases between them. CDR1 and CDR2 from the germline V gene are KGHSH and LQKENI. CDR3 DNA: TGTGCCAGCTCACCCGGGCGGGGGCCGAACGAGCAGTACTTC. As protein: CASSPGRGPNEQYF.

V and J are TRBV5-6 and TRBJ1-3, with a weak D call TRBD1 (5 bases). Trimming removed 5 bases at V and 2 bases at J, with 8 bases between. The CDR3 contains 13 residues. The germline V gene has CDR1 SGHDT and CDR2 YYEEEE. Here the CDR3 DNA reads TGTGCCAGCAGTCAGGGTACTGGAAACACCATATATTTT. This gives the protein CASSQGTGNTIYF.

The chain uses TRBV2 and TRBJ1-5, with D perhaps matching TRBD1 (6 bases). Deletions cut 4 bases from V and 3 bases from J, with 16 bases between. The CDR3 length is 16 residues. The V gene's germline CDR1 is SNHLY and CDR2 FYNNEI. The CDR3 loop reads CASSVRGAGVNQPQHF. CDR3 DNA: TGTGCCAGCAGTGTTCGGGGGGCGGGGGTCAATCAGCCCCAGCATTTT.

V and J are TRBV18 and TRBJ2-7; no clear D gene. V gave up 3 bases and J gave up 0 bases, with 12 bases separating them. Germline V gene data show CDR1 as KGHSH and CDR2 as LQKENI. The CDR3 runs to 15 residues. CDR3: CASSPRNGISYEQYF. The CDR3 bases are TGTGCCAGCTCACCCAGGAACGGAATCTCCTACGAGCAGTACTTC. The variable domain in full, completed from reference TRBV18 and TRBJ2-7, reads NAGVMQNPRHLVRRRGQEARLRCSPMKGHSHVYWYRQLPEEGLKFMVYLQKENIIDESGMPKERFSAEFPKEGPSILRIQQVVRGDSAAYFCASSPRNGISYEQYFGPGTRLTVT.

This chain links TRBV27 with TRBJ2-2; the D gene is possibly TRBD1 (7 bases). Trimming took 5 bases from V and 4 from J, leaving 20 bases between them. CDR1 is MNHEY, CDR2 SMNVEV, per germline (reference sequence). This CDR3 has 17 amino acids. Written as DNA, the CDR3 is TGTGCCAGCAGTCCCAGAACGACAGGGAGGATCACCGGGGAGCTGTTTTTT. Amino acid sequence: CASSPRTTGRITGELFF.